The following is a T cell receptor beta chain sequence with its context. Antigen unknown. The CDR3 totals 14 residues. The germline CDR1 and CDR2 sequences are MRHNA and SNTAGT. V lost 4 bases to trimming and J lost 2 bases, with 8 bases between them. Generated by immunoSEQ multiplex PCR, the TCRdb table keeps only in-frame clones and is missing some. Of just over 80,000 clones listed, about 82% are singletons. The data stem from a study of T cell clones after liver transplantation. Study information: TCRbeta sequencing after a pre-transplant mixed lymphocyte reaction identified graft-donor-reactive clones, later tracked in post-transplant blood. Draws occurred before transplant, before withdrawal, and after complete or failed withdrawal.

Whole-study findings and limits: A significant post-transplant drop in circulating graft-donor-reactive CD4 TCRbeta sequences occurred in most of the 8 subjects. Compared with third party-reactive sequences, donor-reactive ones declined more, independent of withdrawal success.

This rearrangement joins TRBV6-4 to TRBJ2-2; possibly TRBD1 for D (5 bases). The material sequenced was CD4+ T cells from blood, taken around 42 months after liver transplant. The sequence came from a human patient who received a liver transplant. T cells may partly derive from the graft donor. The CDR3 DNA follows: TGTGCCAGCAGTGCCCAGGGAAACACCGGGGAGCTGTTTTTT. It codes for CASSAQGNTGELFF.